This entry describes one TCR beta chain. This CDR3 comprises 15 residues. Germline V gives CDR1 MNHEY, CDR2 SVGEGT. With V trimmed by 6 bases and J by 11 bases, 12 bases remained unmatched. This sample was taken from a study of T cell responses to AZD1222 COVID-19 vaccine. Here immunoSEQ multiplex PCR was the method, and the copy in TCRdb shows in-frame clones only, minus some. The sample includes around 130,000 clones, 75% to 95% of them seen just once. V usage is TRBV6-2 or TRBV6-3 and J usage is TRBJ1-6; the match to TRBD1 covers 8 bases. The sequenced sample was peripheral blood, obtained 28 days after the second AZD1222 dose. This TCR derives from an adult who received the AZD1222 COVID-19 vaccine. The CDR3 DNA reads as TGTGCCAGCAGCATCCACCTGGACAGGGCCCCACCCCTCCACTTT. Translation: CASSIHLDRAPPLHF.